The present T cell receptor (beta chain) was sequenced within a study of human T cells and chemical hapten exposure. This clonotype came up many times. Time point defined: patch test 2, 6 weeks after DPC sensitization. The treatment here: therapeutic diphenylcyclopropenone sensitization with weekly scalp DPC. Trimming took 5 bases from V and 7 from J; bases not matched to a gene: 16. This CDR3 contains 17 residues. TCRdb analysed the RACE reads with MiXCR anew, one entry per CDR3 protein. The table lists about 69,000 distinct CDR3 sequences, approximately 10% of them singletons, with around 6.8% in the top ten.

This clonotype originated in a woman aged 50 to 60 with alopecia areata. Some clones in this sample may be carry-over from other donors' samples. The specimen comprised whole blood, sampled in connection with sensitization to the hapten diphenylcyclopropenone (DPC). The chain recombines TRBV12-3 or TRBV12-4 with TRBJ1-5; 8 bases fit TRBD1. CDR3 residues: CASSRNTETGAGQPQHF. The CDR3 bases are TGTGCCAGCAGTCGCAACACAGAGACAGGGGCAGGCCAGCCCCAGCATTTT.